Presented here are 6 T cell receptor beta chains from one specimen sequenced in a study of T cell responses to AZD1222 COVID-19 vaccine (dated by TCRdb to the early 2020s). Read against the paper, the sample's time point label means: about 28 days (+/-7) after the second vaccine dose. The library was obtained by the immunoSEQ multiplex PCR assay. Not all clones reach the TCRdb copy of this immuneACCESS table, which keeps in-frame sequences only. Checked studies attribute under half of the gap to unresolved V genes and leave the rest unexplained. Counted in this sample were roughly 120,000 clones; roughly 92% of them appeared once. Almost 2.5% of the sample belongs to the ten largest clones. The material sequenced was peripheral blood, taken 28 days after the second AZD1222 dose. The origin of the receptors is an adult who received the AZD1222 COVID-19 vaccine.

J is TRBJ1-5 and V is TRBV30; unclear D gene. The CDR3 consists of 13 residues. Looked up from germline, CDR1 is GTSNPN and CDR2 is SVGIG (reference sequence). V was cut by 2 bases and J by 4 bases, with 9 bases left in between. Here the CDR3 reads CAWSLADNQPQHF. The CDR3 DNA follows: TGTGCCTGGAGTTTGGCAGATAATCAGCCCCAGCATTTT.

The chain recombines TRBV5-1 with TRBJ2-5; the match to TRBD2 covers 9 bases. The CDR3 is 17 residues long. Germline lookup yields CDR1 SGHRS and CDR2 YFSETQ. Unmatched junction bases numbered 11, after V lost 1 base and J lost 4 bases. DNA of the CDR3: TGCGCCAGCAGCTTGATGCGGGGGGGCAATCAACGAGAGACCCAGTACTTC. This encodes CASSLMRGGNQRETQYF.

The chain links TRBV5-1 to TRBJ2-3; 10 bases match TRBD2. From germline, CDR1 is SGHRS and CDR2 YFSETQ. With 5 bases clipped from V and 2 bases from J, the junction kept 11 bases outside the gene matches. This CDR3 spans 17 amino acids. The CDR3, as DNA: TGCGCCAGCAGATACCTAGCGGGGGCACCCGCCACAGATACGCAGTATTTT. As protein: CASRYLAGAPATDTQYF.

The chain combines TRBV5-5 with TRBJ1-3; 8 bases match TRBD1. The CDR3 is made up of 16 amino acids. CDR1 SGHKS and CDR2 YYEKEE come from the germline V gene (reference sequence). After removal of 4 bases from V and 3 bases from J, the junction contained 9 bases not matched to a gene. CDR3 amino acids: CASSPMTGEGGNTIYF. The CDR3 DNA reads as TGTGCCAGCAGCCCGATGACAGGGGAAGGTGGAAACACCATATATTTT.

The chain's CDR3 is CASSTPGTENYGYTF. Written as DNA, the CDR3 is TGTGCCAGCAGCACTCCCGGGACAGAGAACTATGGCTACACCTTC. The gene calls are TRBV5-4 and TRBJ1-2; 7 bases are a match to TRBD1. Trimming cost V 4 bases and J 2 bases; bases outside gene matches: 8. This CDR3 spans 15 amino acids. Germline V gene lookup returns CDR1 SGHNT and CDR2 YYREEE (reference sequence).

This clone was counted a few times. The chain recombines TRBV7-2 with TRBJ2-1; TRBD2 aligns across 11 bases. The CDR3 runs 15 residues. Germline lookup yields CDR1 SGHTA and CDR2 FQGNSA. With 7 bases clipped from V and 2 bases from J, the junction kept 4 bases outside the gene matches. This chain's CDR3 is CASIFSGGAYNEQFF. In DNA, the CDR3 is TGTGCCAGCATCTTTAGCGGGGGGGCCTACAATGAGCAGTTCTTC.